Listed below are T cell receptor beta chains from one sample, sequenced in a study of blood T cell repertoires in COVID-19. Libraries were prepared by immunoSEQ multiplex PCR; TCRdb keeps only in-frame clonotypes and omits some of them. The sample contains about 49,000 clones, 65% to 80% of which appear only once. Sequenced sample: peripheral blood. The receptors derive from a man between 65 and 80 years old with active or convalescent COVID-19. CDR3s include the opening cysteine and the closing phenylalanine or tryptophan. The D gene is left open where the match is weak. Only some rows state a clone size, as once, few, many or a class for expanded clones.

clone_size	v_call	j_call	d_call	cdr3_aa	cdr3_nt
once	TRBV2	TRBJ2-2	NA	CASSVRMSVNTGELFF	TGTGCCAGCAGTGTAAGAATGTCGGTTAACACCGGGGAGCTGTTTTTT
NA	TRBV5-1	TRBJ2-7	NA	CASSFSSYEQYF	TGCGCCAGCAGCTTCAGCTCCTACGAGCAGTACTTC
NA	TRBV3-1/TRBV3-2	TRBJ1-6	TRBD1	CASSQGRGSNSPLHF	TGTGCCAGCAGCCAGGGCAGGGGGTCAAATTCACCCCTCCACTTT
few	TRBV5-4	TRBJ1-6	NA	CASSSRDTQGNSPLHF	TGTGCCAGCAGCTCCCGGGACACCCAGGGGAATTCACCCCTCCACTTT
NA	TRBV5-1	TRBJ1-1	TRBD1	CASSLGQGRLIGTEAFF	TGCGCCAGCAGCTTGGGACAGGGAAGACTGATTGGGACTGAAGCTTTCTTT
NA	TRBV7-2	TRBJ1-1	NA	CASSHSGQSLNTEAFF	TGTGCCAGCAGCCACTCCGGACAGAGCTTGAACACTGAAGCTTTCTTT
NA	TRBV6-2/TRBV6-3	TRBJ2-7	NA	CASSARGEQYF	TGTGCCAGCAGTGCTAGGGGCGAGCAGTACTTC
few	TRBV30	TRBJ1-4	NA	CAWSVRGADNEKLFF	TGTGCCTGGAGTGTACGCGGGGCCGATAATGAAAAACTGTTTTTT
few	TRBV2	TRBJ2-2	NA	CASSEHQINTGELFF	TGTGCCAGCAGTGAACATCAGATCAACACCGGGGAGCTGTTTTTT
few	TRBV29-1	TRBJ2-3	TRBD2	CSAVGSAGTSTDTQYF	TGCAGCGCTGTGGGGTCAGCGGGAACTAGCACAGATACGCAGTATTTT
NA	TRBV28	TRBJ2-6	TRBD1	CATIGPLGDRGSGANVLTF	TGTGCCACTATCGGTCCTCTCGGGGACAGGGGCTCTGGGGCCAACGTCCTGACTTTC
once	TRBV30	TRBJ1-3	NA	CAWLNRDGTIYF	TGTGCCTGGTTAAACAGGGACGGCACCATATATTTT
NA	TRBV2	TRBJ2-5	TRBD2	CASSEGFGGVFETQYF	TGTGCCAGCAGTGAAGGATTCGGGGGGGTCTTCGAGACCCAGTACTTC
NA	TRBV19	TRBJ1-3	NA	CASSPSSGNTIYF	TGTGCCAGTAGTCCGAGCTCTGGAAACACCATATATTTT
NA	TRBV5-1	TRBJ2-2	NA	CASCRTPALNTGELFF	TGCGCCAGCTGCCGGACACCAGCCTTGAACACCGGGGAGCTGTTTTTT
NA	TRBV30	TRBJ2-3	NA	CAYQSGQSTDTQYF	TGTGCCTACCAAAGCGGGCAGAGCACAGATACGCAGTATTTT
NA	TRBV18	TRBJ2-3	TRBD1	CASSPGSTGWTDTQYF	TGTGCCAGCTCACCAGGGTCGACAGGGTGGACAGATACGCAGTATTTT
NA	TRBV15	TRBJ1-2	TRBD1	CATSRFSPGQGNSGYTF	TGTGCCACCAGCAGATTTTCTCCGGGACAGGGTAACTCCGGCTACACCTTC
NA	TRBV7-2	TRBJ1-6	NA	CASNSQGAESPLHF	TGTGCCAGCAACTCCCAAGGGGCAGAGTCACCCCTCCACTTT
NA	TRBV5-1	TRBJ1-2	NA	CASSSTEAGRYGYTF	TGCGCCAGCAGCTCGACGGAGGCAGGCCGCTATGGCTACACCTTC
NA	TRBV4-1	TRBJ1-2	TRBD1	CASSQGPGQLIYGYTF	TGCGCCAGCAGCCAAGGGCCGGGACAGTTAATCTATGGCTACACCTTC
NA	TRBV5-1	TRBJ2-2	NA	CASSPLWGGLNGELFF	TGCGCCAGCAGCCCCCTATGGGGGGGCCTGAACGGGGAGCTGTTTTTT
many	TRBV11-2	TRBJ1-4	TRBD1	CASSPPGQGFTRPGEKLFF	TGTGCCAGCAGCCCACCGGGACAGGGCTTTACCCGCCCGGGGGAAAAACTGTTTTTT
NA	TRBV24-1	TRBJ1-2	NA	CATSDGGNPTGYGYTF	TGTGCCACCAGTGATGGAGGCAACCCAACGGGCTATGGCTACACCTTC
NA	TRBV18	TRBJ2-7	NA	CASSPAVGLPYEQYF	TGTGCCAGCTCACCAGCCGTGGGACTTCCCTACGAGCAGTACTTC
medium-sized	TRBV7-8	TRBJ2-3	TRBD1	CASSLGQGANTQYF	TGTGCCAGCAGCCTTGGACAGGGGGCGAATACGCAGTATTTT
NA	TRBV6-2/TRBV6-3	TRBJ1-2	TRBD1	CASSYPVSGQANYGYTF	TGTGCCAGCAGTTACCCGGTTTCGGGACAGGCTAACTATGGCTACACCTTC
few	TRBV2	TRBJ2-3	TRBD1	CASSLFGEGAPQYF	TGTGCCAGCAGCCTATTCGGTGAGGGGGCCCCCCAGTATTTT
NA	TRBV7-9	TRBJ1-1	NA	CASSLYRLGQAVNTEAFF	TGTGCCAGCAGCTTATATAGGCTTGGTCAGGCTGTGAACACTGAAGCTTTCTTT
NA	TRBV7-9	TRBJ1-5	NA	CASSRTGHSNQPQHF	TGTGCCAGCAGCCGTACAGGGCATAGCAATCAGCCCCAGCATTTT
NA	TRBV6-2/TRBV6-3	TRBJ1-1	TRBD1	CASSSPGQANTEAFF	TGTGCCAGCAGCTCCCCGGGACAGGCGAACACTGAAGCTTTCTTT
NA	TRBV5-5	TRBJ2-7	NA	CASSLGPGGREQYF	TGTGCCAGCAGCTTGGGTCCGGGGGGCAGGGAGCAGTACTTC
NA	TRBV6-8	TRBJ1-1	NA	CASSGSDSGTEAFF	TGTGCCAGCAGTGGTTCGGACAGCGGTACTGAAGCTTTCTTT
few	TRBV7-9	TRBJ1-4	TRBD1	CASSPRTGLLFF	TGTGCCAGCAGCCCGCGGACAGGGTTGCTGTTTTTT
NA	TRBV15	TRBJ2-2	TRBD1	CATSSVGQGGSGELFF	TGTGCCACCAGCAGTGTTGGACAGGGCGGTTCCGGGGAGCTGTTTTTT
NA	TRBV19	TRBJ2-1	TRBD2	CASSKAGGNNEQFF	TGTGCCAGTAGTAAAGCGGGAGGGAACAATGAGCAGTTCTTC
NA	TRBV7-3	TRBJ2-3	NA	CASSLVGALTDTQYF	TGTGCCAGCAGCTTAGTGGGGGCACTGACAGATACGCAGTATTTT
NA	TRBV5-5	TRBJ2-2	TRBD1	CASSWGQGATTGELFF	TGTGCCAGCAGCTGGGGACAGGGGGCGACCACCGGGGAGCTGTTTTTT
NA	TRBV5-6	TRBJ1-1	NA	CASSFRRGTEAFF	TGTGCCAGCAGCTTTCGGCGGGGCACTGAAGCTTTCTTT
NA	TRBV11-2	TRBJ2-3	NA	CASSLIGYRNTDTQYF	TGTGCCAGCAGCTTAATCGGTTACAGGAATACAGATACGCAGTATTTT
few	TRBV7-3	TRBJ2-7	NA	CASNHLPREIEQYF	TGTGCCAGCAACCACTTACCGAGGGAGATCGAGCAGTACTTC
NA	TRBV5-1	TRBJ1-6	TRBD1	CASSLGTGGTSPLHF	TGCGCCAGCAGCTTGGGGACAGGGGGCACATCACCCCTCCACTTT
NA	TRBV6-1	TRBJ2-3	TRBD1	CASSEAAGTGGTDTQYF	TGTGCCAGCAGTGAAGCGGCCGGGACAGGGGGTACAGATACGCAGTATTTT
few	TRBV28	TRBJ2-1	TRBD2	CASSGTSGGVYNEQFF	TGTGCCAGCAGTGGTACTAGCGGGGGGGTTTACAATGAGCAGTTCTTC
once	TRBV21-1	TRBJ1-5	NA	CASSRDRGSNQPQHF	TGTGCCAGCAGCCGAGACAGGGGCAGCAATCAGCCCCAGCATTTT
NA	TRBV19	TRBJ1-2	NA	CASSSPGDYGYTF	TGTGCCAGTAGTTCTCCGGGGGACTATGGCTACACCTTC
NA	TRBV19	TRBJ1-5	TRBD1	CASSSQGEQPQHF	TGTGCCAGTAGTTCACAGGGGGAACAGCCCCAGCATTTT
NA	TRBV11-2	TRBJ1-2	NA	CASSFGPNGGYTF	TGTGCCAGCAGCTTTGGCCCCAACGGGGGCTACACCTTC
NA	TRBV9	TRBJ1-1	TRBD1	CASSDNRGLKTEAFF	TGTGCCAGCAGCGATAACAGGGGCTTGAAGACTGAAGCTTTCTTT
NA	TRBV7-9	TRBJ2-7	TRBD1	CASSLGGQGAEQYF	TGTGCCAGCAGCTTAGGGGGACAGGGTGCCGAGCAGTACTTC
NA	TRBV12-3/TRBV12-4	TRBJ1-3	NA	CAIEQGSGNTIYF	TGTGCCATCGAACAGGGTTCCGGAAACACCATATATTTT
NA	TRBV19	TRBJ2-1	TRBD2	CASSKTSGRDEQFF	TGTGCCAGTAGTAAAACTAGCGGGAGGGATGAGCAGTTCTTC
NA	TRBV24-1	TRBJ1-1	NA	CATSGQTNTEAFF	TGTGCCACCAGTGGACAGACGAACACTGAAGCTTTCTTT
NA	TRBV6-2/TRBV6-3	TRBJ1-1	TRBD1	CASSLKRTGGFGTEAFF	TGTGCCAGCAGTCTTAAAAGGACAGGGGGCTTCGGCACTGAAGCTTTCTTT
NA	TRBV4-2	TRBJ2-1	NA	CASSQTGSYNEQFF	TGTGCCAGCAGCCAGACAGGCTCCTACAATGAGCAGTTCTTC
NA	TRBV3-1/TRBV3-2	TRBJ1-6	TRBD1	CASSSRTGSSYNSPLHF	TGTGCCAGCAGCAGCCGGACAGGGAGCTCCTATAATTCACCCCTCCACTTT
NA	TRBV7-9	TRBJ1-6	NA	CASSLGGMDSPLHF	TGTGCCAGCAGCTTAGGAGGGATGGATTCACCCCTCCACTTT
NA	TRBV9	TRBJ2-1	TRBD2	CASSPQTSGGRYNEQFF	TGTGCCAGCAGCCCTCAGACTAGCGGGGGCCGATACAATGAGCAGTTCTTC
NA	TRBV6-5	TRBJ2-4	NA	CASSVLGQNIQYF	TGTGCCAGCAGCGTCCTAGGCCAAAACATTCAGTACTTC